This is a list of T cell receptor beta chains from one sample in a study of radiation and T cells in renal cell carcinoma. Data came from immunoSEQ multiplex PCR; TCRdb stores just in-frame clones and leaves some out. This table has tens of thousands of clones, nearly 85% appearing once. Here the sequenced sample was blood, taken from a patient whose treatment included radiotherapy and nephrectomy. The source of these receptors is a woman in her 70s with renal cell carcinoma. CDR3s include the opening cysteine and the closing phenylalanine or tryptophan. The D gene is left open where the match is weak. Not every row has a clone size; where given, it reads once, few, many or a size class.

J,V,size,D,DNA,CDR3
TRBJ2-7,TRBV6-5,NA,NA,TGTGCCAGCAGTTACTCTTATTTCGGGGGCTACGAGCAGTACTTC,CASSYSYFGGYEQYF
TRBJ2-5,TRBV5-6,once,TRBD2,TGTGCCAGCAGCCCCGACCGGGGCGGGGGAGAGACCCAGTACTTC,CASSPDRGGGETQYF
TRBJ2-3,TRBV5-4,NA,TRBD2,TGTGCCAGCAGCTCAGGACTAGCCTCCTTGGGGAGCACAGATACGCAGTATTTT,CASSSGLASLGSTDTQYF
TRBJ1-2,TRBV4-2,NA,NA,TGTGCCAGCAGCCAAGTCATGTGGGGCGCTAACTATGGCTACACCTTC,CASSQVMWGANYGYTF
TRBJ2-3,TRBV6-6,NA,TRBD2,TGTGCCAGCAGGGGACTAGCGGGAGGTACAGATACGCAGTATTTT,CASRGLAGGTDTQYF
TRBJ2-7,TRBV6-1,NA,TRBD2,TGTGCCAGCAGTGAAGCCGGGGGGTCCTTCGAGCAGTACTTC,CASSEAGGSFEQYF
TRBJ1-2,TRBV20-1,once,NA,TGCAGTGCTTTGTGGGTCGGCTACACCTTC,CSALWVGYTF
TRBJ2-4,TRBV5-6,NA,NA,TGTGCCAGCAGCTTGGAGTGGGGGAACATTCAGTACTTC,CASSLEWGNIQYF
TRBJ1-2,TRBV27,NA,NA,TGTGCCAGCGCCCACAGGGCTGACTATGGCTACACCTTC,CASAHRADYGYTF
TRBJ1-2,TRBV5-4,NA,TRBD1,TGTGCCAGCAGCAGCTGGGACAGGGCGAACTATGGCTACACCTTC,CASSSWDRANYGYTF
TRBJ2-7,TRBV5-6,NA,TRBD2,TGTGCCAGCGGAGGGAGGGATTCCTACGAGCAGTACTTC,CASGGRDSYEQYF
TRBJ2-7,TRBV29-1,NA,NA,TGCAGCGTTGAACTGCATTACGAGCAGTACTTC,CSVELHYEQYF
TRBJ1-2,TRBV15,NA,NA,TGTGCCACCAGCAGAGATCAGGGGTGGGCTGGCTACACCTTC,CATSRDQGWAGYTF
TRBJ1-6,TRBV6-6,once,TRBD1,TGTGCCAGCAGTTACTTCGACAGGGGATCCTCACCCCTCCACTTT,CASSYFDRGSSPLHF
TRBJ1-6,TRBV27,NA,NA,TGTGCCAGCAGCCAAACTACCGTGGGGGTAGGAGGTAATTCACCCCTCCACTTT,CASSQTTVGVGGNSPLHF